This TCR beta chain appears in the sequencing data of a study of regulatory T cells in long-lasting Graves disease. As for the study in general: Over 5 years of antithyroid drugs plus positive TSH receptor antibodies defined persistent Graves' disease.

For TCR beta, libraries came from iRepertoire HTBI primers and Arm-PCR of CDR3 regions. TCRdb fed the multiplex PCR reads into MiXCR, producing one record per CDR3 protein. The sample lists roughly 400,000 distinct CDR3 sequences; approximately 22% were seen once. Whole-study results and caveats: The persistent group shared around 3,000 public clonotypes, more than the 950 to 1,000 shared by new patients.

Specified time point: persistent/refractory GD, antithyroid drugs over 5 years with positive TRAb. Following extraction of RNA from PBMCs, that RNA was used to make the TCR library. Patients were enrolled at an endocrinology department in Xi'an, China. As collected, the peripheral blood samples measured about 9.6 milliliters each and went into EDTA tubes. On this clonotype itself: Its antigen is as yet unknown.

The CDR3 totals 15 residues. V lost 2 bases and J lost 5, with 16 bases in between. CDR1 and CDR2 from the germline V gene are MNHEY and SVGEGT. V gene TRBV6-2 or TRBV6-3 combines with J gene TRBJ2-7; D might be TRBD1 or TRBD2, each matching 5 bases. The TCR sequence derives from a female donor with Graves disease. The specimen was peripheral blood mononuclear cells (PBMCs), collected when the disease was refractory, from a patient treated with antithyroid drugs. The CDR3, as DNA: TGTGCCAGCAGTTACGAGGGGTGGGGAGTGGACGAGCAGTACTTC. It translates to CASSYEGWGVDEQYF.